The 28 T cell receptor beta chains presented below share a single source sample, sequenced in a study of blood T cell repertoires in COVID-19 (dated by TCRdb to the early 2020s). Library generation was performed with the immunoSEQ multiplex PCR assay. TCRdb carries this immuneACCESS record with in-frame sequences only. Its versions omit some clonotypes, under half of them owing to an unresolved V gene in the studies checked, with the rest unexplained. In all, the sample holds around 250,000 clones, and roughly 82% of those were seen once. The ten most abundant clones make up 5.5% to 6.5% of the sample. Sequencing was carried out using peripheral blood. The receptors here all came from a woman aged 80 or over with COVID-19, enrolled during active disease.

The chain combines TRBV5-6 with TRBJ1-6, with TRBD1 as a possible D gene (5 bases). CDR3 size: 15 residues. Germline V lookup: CDR1 SGHDT, CDR2 YYEEEE. Trimming cost V 4 bases and J 0 bases, with 8 bases left between them. In DNA, the CDR3 is TGTGCCAGCAGCACCGACAGCTCCTATAATTCACCCCTCCACTTT. Translated: CASSTDSSYNSPLHF.

The V and J genes are TRBV6-6 and TRBJ2-2; 9 bases are shared with TRBD1. The CDR3 extends over 15 amino acids. The germline V gene encodes CDR1 MNHNY and CDR2 SVGAGI (reference sequence). With V trimmed by 9 bases and J by 1 base, 6 bases remained unmatched. The CDR3 DNA is TGTGCCAGTAAGGGACAGGGTGGGAACACCGGGGAGCTGTTTTTT. Encoded protein: CASKGQGGNTGELFF.

V is TRBV3-1 (or the pseudogene TRBV3-2) and J is TRBJ1-2; no firm D call. Germline values: CDR1 LGHDT, CDR2 YNNKEL (reference sequence). Trimming shortened V by 1 base and J by 3 bases, and 3 bases separated the two germline ends. CDR3 length equals 12 residues. The CDR3 region is CASSQVDYGYTF. The CDR3 DNA reads TGTGCCAGCAGCCAAGTAGACTATGGCTACACCTTC.

J is TRBJ1-2 and V is TRBV12-3 or TRBV12-4; a weak D match, TRBD1 (6 bases). The CDR3 extends over 12 amino acids. V lost 4 bases, J lost 8 bases, and 11 bases lay in between. This CDR3 reads CASSSGVGGYTF. The CDR3 nucleotides are TGTGCCAGCAGTTCAGGGGTGGGCGGCTACACCTTC.

This chain connects TRBV3-1 (or the pseudogene TRBV3-2) to TRBJ1-6; the D is unclear. V lost 4 bases to trimming and J lost 6 bases, with 19 bases between them. The CDR3 is made up of 17 amino acids. Germline values: CDR1 LGHDT, CDR2 YNNKEL (reference sequence). CDR3 nucleotide sequence: TGTGCCAGCAGCCCAAGACCGGGGATGAGTGTTAATTCACCCCTCCACTTT. It specifies CASSPRPGMSVNSPLHF.

This clone was recorded once. The V call is TRBV10-3, the J call TRBJ1-2, with a tentative D call TRBD1 (5 bases). Per germline, CDR1 ENHRY and CDR2 SYGVKD. Trimming took off 6 bases at V and 4 bases at J, with 12 bases between the two ends. The CDR3 sequence is 13 residues long. This chain's CDR3 is CAIRYDSLYGYTF. The CDR3 DNA follows: TGTGCCATCAGATATGACAGTCTCTATGGCTACACCTTC.

The genes are TRBV7-2 and TRBJ2-3; TRBD2 matches at 10 bases. J lost 0 bases, V lost 1 base, and 1 base had no gene match. The CDR3 covers 16 residues. Germline V CDR1 and CDR2: SGHTA, FQGNSA. The CDR3 protein is CASSLGTSGSTDTQYF. DNA for the CDR3: TGTGCCAGCAGCTTAGGGACTAGCGGTAGCACAGATACGCAGTATTTT.

This clone was seen only once. The CDR3 region is CASSLGLVGETQYF. The CDR3 bases are TGCGCCAGCAGCTTGGGTCTAGTGGGTGAGACCCAGTACTTC. This rearrangement joins TRBV5-1 to TRBJ2-5, with D hard to call. The CDR3 has 14 residues. Germline values: CDR1 SGHRS, CDR2 YFSETQ. Trimming shortened V by 0 bases and J by 5 bases, and 11 bases separated the two germline ends.

The chain joins TRBV28 to TRBJ1-5; tentatively, D is TRBD1 (6 bases). Germline V gene sequence: CDR1 MDHEN, CDR2 SYDVKM. The CDR3 runs to 15 residues. V dropped 6 bases and J dropped 1 base, with 13 bases sitting between them. In DNA, the CDR3 is TGTGCCAGCAGGCAGAGGGGGGGGAGCAATCAGCCCCAGCATTTT. Translated: CASRQRGGSNQPQHF.

The rearrangement uses TRBV9 and TRBJ2-5, with TRBD2 matching 10 bases. This CDR3 has 14 residues. V shed 0 bases and J 5 bases; nucleotides not matched to a gene: 1. Germline V gene data show CDR1 as SGDLS and CDR2 as YYNGEE. The CDR3 DNA reads TGTGCCAGCAGCGTAGGACTAGCGGGTGAGACCCAGTACTTC. Its translation: CASSVGLAGETQYF.

The chain recombines TRBV3-1 (or the pseudogene TRBV3-2) with TRBJ1-1; TRBD1 might be the D (5 bases). Trimming took off 2 bases at V and 5 bases at J, with 12 bases between the two ends. This CDR3 has 14 amino acids. The germline gives CDR1 LGHDT, CDR2 YNNKEL (reference sequence). CDR3 loop: CASSQYGRGTEAFF. CDR3 in DNA: TGTGCCAGCAGCCAATACGGGCGGGGGACTGAAGCTTTCTTT.

This chain connects TRBV7-8 to TRBJ1-2; the match to TRBD1 covers 10 bases. The germline V gene has CDR1 SGHVS and CDR2 FQNEAQ. Losses at the gene ends were 5 bases for V and 3 bases for J; bases not matched to a gene: 3. This CDR3 is built from 14 residues. This CDR3 is CASSPGQGYYGYTF. DNA of the CDR3: TGTGCCAGCAGCCCGGGACAGGGGTACTATGGCTACACCTTC.

J is TRBJ1-1 and V is TRBV30; no reliable D call. Germline lookup yields CDR1 GTSNPN and CDR2 SVGIG (reference sequence). The CDR3 is 14 amino acids. Trimming left V 3 bases short and J 5 bases short, with 16 bases between. CDR3 protein: CAWSTGRAGTEAFF. For the CDR3, the DNA is TGTGCCTGGAGCACCGGGAGGGCCGGTACTGAAGCTTTCTTT. Using reference TRBV30 and TRBJ1-1 for the parts outside the CDR3, the full variable domain is SQTIHQWPATLVQPVGSPLSLECTVEGTSNPNLYWYRQAAGRGLQLLFYSVGIGQISSEVPQNLSASRPQDRQFILSSKKLLLSDSGFYLCAWSTGRAGTEAFFGQGTRLTVV.

The chain joins TRBV6-1 to TRBJ2-7; D is unresolved. V was pared by 2 bases and J by 1 base, with 3 bases between. The germline V gene has CDR1 MNHNS and CDR2 SASEGT. This CDR3 has 12 amino acids. The CDR3 nucleotides read TGTGCCAGCAGTGAACTTTCCTACGAGCAGTACTTC. It encodes CASSELSYEQYF.

This rearrangement joins TRBV12-3 or TRBV12-4 to TRBJ2-7; D remains unclear. This CDR3 is built from 11 residues. Trimming left V 4 bases short and J 6 bases short, with 7 bases between. The CDR3 loop reads CASSSIGEQYF. The CDR3 bases are TGTGCCAGCAGTTCCATCGGCGAGCAGTACTTC.

The V and J genes are TRBV11-2 and TRBJ1-1; maybe TRBD1 (6 bases). This CDR3 spans 14 amino acids. The germline V gene has CDR1 SGHAT and CDR2 FQNNGV. V lost 4 bases and J 1 base, leaving 10 bases between the germline ends. CDR3 residues: CASSSFRGNTEAFF. The CDR3 DNA is TGTGCCAGCAGCTCATTCAGGGGGAACACTGAAGCTTTCTTT.

Here the CDR3 reads CAISDSSELNQPQHF. CDR3 bases: TGTGCCATCAGTGATTCCTCGGAGCTCAATCAGCCCCAGCATTTT. The gene calls are TRBV10-3 and TRBJ1-5; D remains ambiguous. Germline V lookup: CDR1 ENHRY, CDR2 SYGVKD. Trimming left V 3 bases short and J 3 bases short, with 12 bases between. CDR3 length: 15 amino acids.

This clone was seen a handful of times. CDR3 DNA: TGTGCCAGCAGCCCTCAGGGTATGGGTCAGCCCCAGCATTTT. Its translation is CASSPQGMGQPQHF. The chain is built from TRBV7-2 and TRBJ1-5, with a possible D match to TRBD1 (5 bases). The CDR3 sequence is 14 residues long. Trimming cost V 5 bases and J 6 bases, with 14 bases left between them. Germline assignment: CDR1 SGHTA and CDR2 FQGNSA. Combining the CDR3 with reference TRBV7-2 and TRBJ1-5 gives the whole variable domain GAGVSQSPSNKVTEKGKDVELRCDPISGHTALYWYRQSLGQGLEFLIYFQGNSAPDKSGLPSDRFSAERTGGSVSTLTIQRTQQEDSAVYLCASSPQGMGQPQHFGDGTRLSIL.

The CDR3: CASSQQEGTQYF. As DNA, the CDR3 is TGTGCCAGCTCACAACAGGAGGGCACGCAGTATTTT. The chain combines TRBV18 with TRBJ2-3; D possibly corresponds to TRBD2 (6 bases). Germline CDR1 is KGHSH and CDR2 is LQKENI. With 4 bases removed from V and 9 bases from J, the gap between germline ends came to 11 bases. The CDR3 has 12 residues. Based on the CDR3 plus reference TRBV18 and TRBJ2-3, the full variable domain is NAGVMQNPRHLVRRRGQEARLRCSPMKGHSHVYWYRQLPEEGLKFMVYLQKENIIDESGMPKERFSAEFPKEGPSILRIQQVVRGDSAAYFCASSQQEGTQYFGPGTRLTVL.

This rearrangement joins TRBV19 to TRBJ1-2; 9 bases are shared with TRBD1. Unmatched junction bases numbered 5, after V lost 6 bases and J lost 0 bases. The germline V gene has CDR1 LNHDA and CDR2 SQIVND (reference sequence). The CDR3 is 15 amino acids. CDR3 bases: TGTGCCAGTAGCCCCGGGACAGGGACTAACTATGGCTACACCTTC. Translating it yields CASSPGTGTNYGYTF. Filled out from reference TRBV19 and TRBJ1-2, the complete variable domain reads DGGITQSPKYLFRKEGQNVTLSCEQNLNHDAMYWYRQDPGQGLRLIYYSQIVNDFQKGDIAEGYSVSREKKESFPLTVTSAQKNPTAFYLCASSPGTGTNYGYTFGSGTRLTVV.

This clone was seen a handful of times. V and J are TRBV10-3 and TRBJ1-2, with TRBD1 matching over 7 bases. The CDR3 has 14 residues. Germline assignment: CDR1 ENHRY and CDR2 SYGVKD. V lost 6 bases to trimming and J lost 5 bases; unmatched junction nucleotides: 9. The CDR3 bases are TGTGCCATCAGATCGGACAGGTCTCCTTATGGCTACACCTTC. Translation gives CAIRSDRSPYGYTF.

The chain recombines TRBV11-1 with TRBJ2-7; tentatively, D is TRBD1 (6 bases). Germline V gene lookup returns CDR1 SGHAT and CDR2 FQDESV (reference sequence). The V end was cut by 1 base, the J end by 10 bases, with 11 bases between. CDR3 length: 12 residues. CDR3 nucleotides: TGTGCCAGCAGCTTAGGGCCAGGGGTCCAGTACTTC. The encoded protein is CASSLGPGVQYF.

This clone appeared a single time. The CDR3 DNA is TGTGCCAGCAGAATTGGACAGGTCGGGAATGAGCAGTTCTTC. It is translated as CASRIGQVGNEQFF. J is TRBJ2-1 and V is TRBV14; 7 nucleotides line up with TRBD1. CDR1 SGHDN and CDR2 FVKESK come from the germline V gene. This CDR3 is 14 amino acids long. J gave up 7 bases and V 6 bases, and 9 bases lay outside the gene matches.

The rearrangement uses TRBV6-5 and TRBJ1-2; possible D gene TRBD1, 5 bases. The ends were cut back, 6 bases at V and 3 bases at J, with 8 bases in the middle. Per germline, CDR1 MNHEY and CDR2 SVGAGI. The CDR3 length is 12 residues. The CDR3 is CASRARDYGYTF. CDR3 in DNA: TGTGCCAGCAGGGCCAGGGACTATGGCTACACCTTC.

The genes are TRBV11-2 and TRBJ2-2; D gene unclear. V lost 6 bases to trimming and J lost 6 bases, with 11 bases between them. The CDR3 spans 13 residues. Germline CDR1 is SGHAT and CDR2 is FQNNGV. Here the CDR3 reads CASRAGSAGELFF. CDR3 in DNA: TGTGCCAGCAGGGCAGGATCCGCCGGGGAGCTGTTTTTT.

This clone was seen a single time. J is TRBJ1-1 and V is TRBV12-3 or TRBV12-4, with a weak D call TRBD1 (6 bases). The germline V and J ends were trimmed by 10 bases and 1 base, with 13 bases remaining between them. The CDR3 is 13 amino acids. The CDR3 DNA is TGTGCCACCCACAGGGCCCAGAACACTGAAGCTTTCTTT. Its protein product is CATHRAQNTEAFF.

About this clone: An end of the junction differs from the germline gene, which may be a read error. This chain joins TRBV5-8 and TRBJ2-3; D uncertain. Germline V gene sequence: CDR1 SGHTS, CDR2 YDEGEE. The CDR3 covers 14 residues. CDR3 amino acids: CASTLDPRRDTQYF. CDR3 DNA: TGTGCCAGCACCTTGGATCCCCGGCGGGATACGCAGTATTTT.

The table lists this clone with a count of one. This sequence joins TRBV30 and TRBJ1-2; D ambiguous. Trimming shortened V by 2 bases and J by 4 bases, and 8 bases separated the two germline ends. The CDR3 extends over 12 amino acids. The germline V gene has CDR1 GTSNPN and CDR2 SVGIG (reference sequence). The CDR3 is CAWSRGVYGYTF. DNA for the CDR3: TGTGCCTGGAGTCGCGGGGTCTATGGCTACACCTTC.